One sample yielded the 13 T cell receptor beta chains listed below, sequenced in a study of blood T cell repertoires in COVID-19. The repertoire was sequenced with immunoSEQ multiplex PCR; TCRdb's copy has only in-frame clones and lacks some. The table lists approximately 280,000 clones, more than 85% of them singletons. Sequences were obtained from peripheral blood. These receptors were obtained from a middle-aged man with acute or convalescent COVID-19.

J is TRBJ1-1 and V is TRBV6-5, with 7 bases that match TRBD1. Germline-derived CDR1 and CDR2 are MNHEY and SVGAGI. This CDR3 region has 14 residues. The V and J ends lost 6 bases and 5 bases, in that order; junction bases with no gene match: 9. The DNA for the CDR3 is TGTGCCAGCAGGGAGACAGGGACGGGAACTGAAGCTTTCTTT. Protein product: CASRETGTGTEAFF.

This chain joins TRBV29-1 and TRBJ1-2, with D possibly being TRBD1 (6 bases). This CDR3 contains 11 residues. Germline loops: CDR1 SQVTM, CDR2 ANQGSEA. Trimming pared 4 bases from V and 4 bases from J, leaving 7 bases between. This CDR3 is CSVAGVYGYTF. The DNA for the CDR3 is TGCAGCGTTGCAGGGGTCTATGGCTACACCTTC.

This clone was counted only a few times. This chain joins TRBV5-4 and TRBJ2-2, with 7 positions matching TRBD1. Trimming at V came to 4 bases and at J to 0 bases, leaving 9 bases not matched to a gene. The V gene's germline CDR1 is SGHNT and CDR2 YYREEE (reference sequence). The CDR3 is 17 amino acids. The CDR3 nucleotides read TGTGCCAGCAGCGCACCCGGGACAGCAGCGAACACCGGGGAGCTGTTTTTT. This encodes CASSAPGTAANTGELFF. Full variable domain (rest looked up from reference TRBV5-4 and TRBJ2-2): ETGVTQSPTHLIKTRGQQVTLRCSSQSGHNTVSWYQQALGQGPQFIFQYYREEENGRGNFPPRFSGLQFPNYSSELNVNALELDDSALYLCASSAPGTAANTGELFFGEGSRLTVL.

The chain uses TRBV6-5 and TRBJ2-2; TRBD1 agrees at 9 bases. V was clipped by 6 bases and J by 7 bases; unmatched bases: 9. Germline V gives CDR1 MNHEY, CDR2 SVGAGI. The CDR3 is 15 amino acids. CDR3 sequence reads: CASRYVQGAVGELFF. CDR3 DNA: TGTGCCAGCAGATACGTACAGGGGGCTGTCGGGGAGCTGTTTTTT.

This rearrangement joins TRBV11-2 to TRBJ1-1; TRBD1 matches 7 bases. V dropped 5 bases and J dropped 5; count of bases not matched to a gene: 8. CDR3 length equals 14 residues. Germline V lookup: CDR1 SGHAT, CDR2 FQNNGV. The CDR3: CASSANYRGTEAFF. CDR3 in DNA: TGTGCCAGCAGCGCCAATTACAGGGGTACTGAAGCTTTCTTT.

The J gene is TRBJ2-3, the V gene TRBV7-8; TRBD2 agrees at 8 bases. CDR3 length equals 16 residues. Germline V CDR1 and CDR2: SGHVS, FQNEAQ. Trimming removed 0 bases from V and 1 base from J; junction bases left unmatched: 3. CDR3 DNA sequence: TGTGCCAGCAGCTTAGCTTACGGGGGGGGCACAGATACGCAGTATTTT. Its protein is CASSLAYGGGTDTQYF. Filled out from reference TRBV7-8 and TRBJ2-3, the complete variable domain reads GAGVSQSPRYKVAKRGQDVALRCDPISGHVSLFWYQQALGQGPEFLTYFQNEAQLDKSGLPSDRFFAERPEGSVSTLKIQRTQQEDSAVYLCASSLAYGGGTDTQYFGPGTRLTVL.

The rearrangement joins TRBV5-1 to TRBJ2-1; 9 nucleotides agree with TRBD1. CDR3 length equals 14 residues. CDR1 is SGHRS and CDR2 is YFSETQ in the germline V gene. The ends lost 4 bases at V and 3 bases at J; junction bases unmatched: 2. The CDR3: CASSRGQGYNEQFF. CDR3 DNA sequence: TGCGCCAGCAGCCGGGGACAGGGCTACAATGAGCAGTTCTTC.

The genes are TRBV5-1 and TRBJ1-6, with D unresolved. Trimming took off 4 bases at V and 10 bases at J, with 12 bases between the two ends. The V gene's germline CDR1 is SGHRS and CDR2 YFSETQ. The CDR3 extends over 13 amino acids. This chain's CDR3 is CASSLGLRSPLHF. In nucleotides, the CDR3 is TGCGCCAGCAGCCTGGGGTTGAGGTCACCCCTCCACTTT.

The chain couples TRBV10-1 to TRBJ2-1; TRBD2 aligns across 7 bases. Trimming took 11 bases from V and 0 from J; bases not matched to a gene: 22. Germline V lookup: CDR1 WNHNN, CDR2 SYGVQD (reference sequence). The CDR3 is 19 residues long. The CDR3 protein is CAVSPTSDSIFSSYNEQFF. The DNA of the CDR3 is TGCGCCGTTAGCCCCACTAGCGACTCTATTTTTAGCTCCTACAATGAGCAGTTCTTC.

The chain combines TRBV2 with TRBJ2-7; weak D call: TRBD2 (6 bases). CDR1 and CDR2 from the germline V gene are SNHLY and FYNNEI. V lost 1 base and J 7 bases, leaving 11 bases between the germline ends. This CDR3 contains 13 residues. The CDR3 coding sequence is TGTGCCAGCAGTGAAGTTCCCCGGGGGGAGCAGTACTTC. This encodes CASSEVPRGEQYF.

CDR3 sequence: CASSLEQGGYGYTF. The CDR3 nucleotides are TGTGCCAGCAGTTTGGAACAGGGGGGCTATGGCTACACCTTC. V and J are TRBV28 and TRBJ1-2; 8 nucleotides align to TRBD1. This CDR3 comprises 14 residues. Germline lookup yields CDR1 MDHEN and CDR2 SYDVKM. V dropped 3 bases and J dropped 4; count of bases not matched to a gene: 4.

This clone was seen a single time. The junction differs from germline at one of its ends, possibly a read error. This CDR3 is CGVDRLAGSEQFF. CDR3 in DNA: TGCGGCGTTGACAGACTAGCGGGGAGTGAGCAGTTCTTC. The chain uses TRBV29-1 and TRBJ2-1, with TRBD2 identical over 11 bases. Germline V gene data show CDR1 as SQVTM and CDR2 as ANQGSEA. This CDR3 region has 13 residues.

The J gene is TRBJ1-1, the V gene TRBV11-2; D is perhaps TRBD1 (6 bases). Germline assignment: CDR1 SGHAT and CDR2 FQNNGV. Trimming removed 5 bases from V and 4 bases from J, with 14 bases in between. The length of the CDR3 is 14 residues. CDR3 amino acids: CASSRPTGPTEAFF. The DNA of the CDR3 is TGTGCCAGCAGCCGACCGACAGGACCCACTGAAGCTTTCTTT. Full variable domain (rest looked up from reference TRBV11-2 and TRBJ1-1): EAGVAQSPRYKIIEKRQSVAFWCNPISGHATLYWYQQILGQGPKLLIQFQNNGVVDDSQLPKDRFSAERLKGVDSTLKIQPAKLEDSAVYLCASSRPTGPTEAFFGQGTRLTVV.